This entry describes one TCR beta chain. The length of the CDR3 is 17 residues. This record belongs to a study of blood T cell repertoires in COVID-19. Study-level background: Nucleic acid was either cDNA or gDNA, and it came from T cells, B-cell-depleted T cells, or PBMCs.

This table comes from immunoSEQ multiplex PCR, and its TCRdb copy is limited to in-frame clones, with some not included. Among 350,000 to 450,000 clones, 75% to 90% were seen once, and the ten largest hold 1.5% to 1.7%. Sequencing input: peripheral blood. This TCR was sampled from a woman in her thirties or forties with COVID-19, enrolled during active disease. The J gene is TRBJ1-5, the V gene TRBV21-1; the table's D gene call, TRBD1, was not cross checked with the DNA. TRBV21-1 is designated a pseudogene. The CDR3 reads CASSKVRWGQPNQPQHF. Written as DNA, the CDR3 is TGTGCCAGCAGCAAAGTTAGATGGGGACAGCCGAATCAGCCCCAGCATTTT.